This TCR beta chain comes out of a study of blood T cell repertoires in COVID-19. Produced via immunoSEQ multiplex PCR; TCRdb's table is partial and in-frame only. The table has about 400,000 clones, roughly 89% seen once. Participants had their cohort set by participant-reported clinical history. The TCR sequence derives from a woman under 40 who had recovered from COVID-19. Sequencing was carried out using PBMCs or T cells enriched from blood (not recorded which).

The CDR3, as DNA: TGCGCCAGCAGCCCCGGGACGGGACAGGGCACAGATACGCAGTATTTT. It is translated as CASSPGTGQGTDTQYF. J is TRBJ2-3 and V is TRBV5-1; 8 positions match TRBD1. The CDR3 is made up of 16 amino acids. Trimming took 4 bases from V and 1 from J; bases not matched to a gene: 8. Germline V lookup: CDR1 SGHRS, CDR2 YFSETQ. Combining the CDR3 with reference TRBV5-1 and TRBJ2-3 gives the whole variable domain KAGVTQTPRYLIKTRGQQVTLSCSPISGHRSVSWYQQTPGQGLQFLFEYFSETQRNKGNFPGRFSGRQFSNSRSEMNVSTLELGDSALYLCASSPGTGQGTDTQYFGPGTRLTVL.